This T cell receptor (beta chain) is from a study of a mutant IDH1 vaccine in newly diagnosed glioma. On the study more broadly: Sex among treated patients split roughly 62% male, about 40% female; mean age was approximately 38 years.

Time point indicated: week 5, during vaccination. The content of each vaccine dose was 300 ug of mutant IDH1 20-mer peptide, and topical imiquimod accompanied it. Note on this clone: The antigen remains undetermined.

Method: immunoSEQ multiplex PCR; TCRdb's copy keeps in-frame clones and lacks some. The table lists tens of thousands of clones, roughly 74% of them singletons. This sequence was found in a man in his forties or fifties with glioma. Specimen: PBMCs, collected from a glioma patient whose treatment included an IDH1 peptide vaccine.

As DNA, the CDR3 is TGTGCCAGCACCCAGGGGGGGCCTATTATCGAGCAGTACTTC. Its protein is CASTQGGPIIEQYF. The rearrangement uses TRBV2 and TRBJ2-5; D possibly uses TRBD1 or TRBD2 (7 bases each). The J call is in doubt because the DNA end fits TRBJ2-7 better. This CDR3 is built from 14 residues. The V gene's germline CDR1 is SNHLY and CDR2 FYNNEI.